The rows below give T cell receptor beta chains drawn from one sample of a study of human T cells and chemical hapten exposure. TCRdb re-called the RACE reads through MiXCR, storing one row per CDR3 protein. Among tens of thousands of distinct CDR3 sequences, roughly 9% were seen once, and the ten largest hold more than 9%. This specimen was whole blood, taken in connection with sensitization to the hapten diphenylcyclopropenone (DPC). These receptors came from a woman aged 25 to 39 with alopecia areata. Some clones in this sample may be carry-over from other donors' samples. CDR3s include the opening cysteine and the closing phenylalanine or tryptophan. D genes are given only for firm matches. Expanded clones are given a class, and other clones once, few, many or no size at all.

d_call,j_call,clone_size,v_call,cdr3_nt,cdr3_aa
.,TRBJ2-1,few,TRBV19,TGTGCCAGTAGTATAGGGCCCAGCGGGTCCGAGCAGTTCTTC,CASSIGPSGSEQFF
TRBD1,TRBJ1-4,few,TRBV3-1,TGTGCCAGCAGCCAATCCCCGTTGGGACAGGACGTATCAACTAATGAAAAACTGTTTTTT,CASSQSPLGQDVSTNEKLFF
.,TRBJ1-2,many,TRBV6-1,TGTGCCAGCAGTGAAGCCGGGGGGGGAGTCGGCTATGGCTACACCTTC,CASSEAGGGVGYGYTF
.,TRBJ1-4,.,TRBV29-1,TGCAGCGTTCAGTCAACTAATGAAAAACTGTTTTTT,CSVQSTNEKLFF
.,TRBJ1-3,many,TRBV12-3/TRBV12-4,TGTGCCAGCAGTTTTGGGGGAAACACCATATATTTT,CASSFGGNTIYF
TRBD1,TRBJ1-6,many,TRBV6-2/TRBV6-3,TGTGCCAGCAGTTCCGGACAGGGCGGATCACCCCTCCACTTT,CASSSGQGGSPLHF
.,TRBJ2-6,few,TRBV6-5,TGTGCCAGCAAGATTGCTGGGGCCAACGTCCTGACTTTC,CASKIAGANVLTF
TRBD1,TRBJ1-2,few,TRBV6-1,TGTGCCAGCAGAGAGGACAGGGGCTATGGCTACACCTTC,CASREDRGYGYTF
TRBD1,TRBJ2-3,.,TRBV4-3,TGCGCCAGCAGCCAAGAGCGGACAGGGGGTGGGTCAGATACGCAGTATTTT,CASSQERTGGGSDTQYF
.,TRBJ2-1,.,TRBV12-3/TRBV12-4,TGTGCCAGCAGTCCCCGATGGGGGAATGAGCAGTTCTTC,CASSPRWGNEQFF
.,TRBJ1-2,few,TRBV5-1,TGCGCCAGCGGCAGCTTTGGTAACGGTAACTATGGCTACACCTTC,CASGSFGNGNYGYTF
TRBD1,TRBJ1-5,few,TRBV28,TGTGCCAGCACTAGCAGGGGGGGGGTCCAGCCCCAGCATTTT,CASTSRGGVQPQHF
.,TRBJ1-5,.,TRBV6-2/TRBV6-3,TGTGCCAGCGCTCCGGACAATCAGCCCCAGCATTTT,CASAPDNQPQHF
.,TRBJ2-2,few,TRBV19,TGTGCCAGTATCGCTACCGGACAAGGAAACACCGGGGAGCTGTTTTTT,CASIATGQGNTGELFF
.,TRBJ1-6,.,TRBV2,TGTGCCAGCAAGGTCTACCCAGTTAATAATTCACCCCTCCACTTT,CASKVYPVNNSPLHF
.,TRBJ2-7,.,TRBV5-1,TGCGCCAGCAGCTTGGAGTGGGGGCGCGACGAGCAGTACTTC,CASSLEWGRDEQYF
.,TRBJ2-1,many,TRBV29-1,TGCAGCGTGATAAAGGGCCAATACATTGAGCAGTTCTTC,CSVIKGQYIEQFF
.,TRBJ1-4,.,TRBV2,TGTGCCAGCAGTCTAGACATGAATGAAAAACTGTTTTTT,CASSLDMNEKLFF
.,TRBJ1-2,many,TRBV4-2,TGTGCCAGCAGCCAAGAACCTTACCCCCTAAGGTCGGCCGCGTCGGATGGCTACACCTTC,CASSQEPYPLRSAASDGYTF
TRBD1,TRBJ2-5,few,TRBV6-5,TGTGCCAGCAGTTACTCAGCAGGGGGAGAAGAGACCCAGTACTTC,CASSYSAGGEETQYF
.,TRBJ1-1,few,TRBV19,TGTGCCAGTGGACTTGGGAGGGACACTGAAGCTTTCTTT,CASGLGRDTEAFF
TRBD1,TRBJ2-3,.,TRBV2,TGTGCCAGCAGTGGACAGGGTACGGGGTATTTT,CASSGQGTGYF
.,TRBJ2-7,.,TRBV12-3/TRBV12-4,TGTGACAGCAGTTTTGGGACCTCCTACGAGCAGTACTTC,CDSSFGTSYEQYF
.,TRBJ2-7,.,TRBV14,TGTGCCAGCAGCCACAGTGGGCTAAGGGGGACCTACGAGCAGTACTTC,CASSHSGLRGTYEQYF
.,TRBJ2-7,few,TRBV10-2,TGCGCCAGCAGTGAGGGCGGGGCCTACGAGCAGTACTTC,CASSEGGAYEQYF
TRBD1,TRBJ1-5,.,TRBV2,TGTGCCAGCACCAGTAGACAGGGTAATCAGCCCCAGCATTTT,CASTSRQGNQPQHF
TRBD1,TRBJ1-1,.,TRBV4-1,TGCGCCAGCAGCCAAGTTCGTGAATTAAAAGGGACAGGGGATAACACTGAAGCTTTCTTT,CASSQVRELKGTGDNTEAFF
TRBD2,TRBJ2-3,few,TRBV18,TGTGCCACCCGGTCCCGGAGCGGGACGACAGATACGCAGTATTTT,CATRSRSGTTDTQYF
.,TRBJ2-2,.,TRBV12-3/TRBV12-4,TGTGCCAGCAGTCATCATGGGGACCCGAACACCGGGGAGCTGTTTTTT,CASSHHGDPNTGELFF
.,TRBJ1-1,few,TRBV4-1,TGCGCCAGCAGCCATTCAGGGGTGAACACTGAAGCTTTCTTT,CASSHSGVNTEAFF
.,TRBJ2-3,few,TRBV6-1,TGTGCCAGCAGTGATATGGGCGGTACGCAGTATTTT,CASSDMGGTQYF
TRBD1,TRBJ2-3,many,TRBV18,TGTGCCAGCTCACCTATCGGACAGGGTCAAAGCACAGATACGCAGTATTTT,CASSPIGQGQSTDTQYF
.,TRBJ1-5,few,TRBV2,TGTGCCAGCAGTGATTACAGACAGAGCAATCAGCCCCAGCATTTT,CASSDYRQSNQPQHF
.,TRBJ1-5,many,TRBV20-1,TGCAGTGCTAGGCAACTCCTCAATCAGCCCCAGCATTTT,CSARQLLNQPQHF
TRBD1,TRBJ2-7,.,TRBV7-2,TGTGCCAGCAGCCCGGACAGGGACTACGAGCAGTACTTC,CASSPDRDYEQYF
TRBD1,TRBJ1-2,many,TRBV5-1,TGCGCCAGCAGTTCGGACAGGATGAATAACTATGGCTACACCTTC,CASSSDRMNNYGYTF